What follows are 8 T cell receptor beta chains derived from one specimen sequenced in a study of T cell repertoires in cytomegalovirus infection. These TCRs' antigens remain unknown. A single record per CDR3 protein comes from TCRdb applying MiXCR to the reads. The table includes about 890,000 distinct CDR3 sequences, about a third detected once. The material sequenced was cultured CD8+ T cells from PBMCs, taken from culture after CMV antigen stimulation. The source of these receptors is a human donor in good health (CMV status not recorded). Some clones in this sample may be carry-over from other donors' samples.

This chain connects TRBV6-2 or TRBV6-3 to TRBJ2-1, with no clear D. The germline CDR1 and CDR2 sequences are MNHEY and SVGEGT. The CDR3 loop spans 13 amino acids. V was clipped by 0 bases and J by 8 bases, with 8 bases between them. The DNA for the CDR3 is TGTGCCAGCAGTTACTCAATCCCGGATGAGCAGTTCTTC. It codes for CASSYSIPDEQFF.

J is TRBJ1-2 and V is TRBV29-1, with 9 bases matching TRBD1. This CDR3 has 12 amino acids. CDR1 is SQVTM, CDR2 ANQGSEA, per germline. The V gene end was trimmed by 7 bases and the J gene end by 8 bases; junction bases not matched to a gene: 8. This chain's CDR3 is CSDTDRGYGYTF. CDR3 bases: TGCAGCGACACTGACAGGGGGTACGGCTACACCTTC.

The CDR3 sequence: CASSSPGDYEQYV. The DNA for the CDR3 is TGTGCCAGCAGTTCCCCTGGCGATTACGAGCAGTACGTC. J is TRBJ2-7 and V is TRBV28; D call uncertain. Germline CDR1 reads MDHEN; CDR2 reads SYDVKM. Between the trimmed V and J ends, which lost 4 bases and 4 bases, there was a span of 11 bases. The CDR3 extends over 13 amino acids.

The V and J genes are TRBV27 and TRBJ1-5; D perhaps matches TRBD1 (6 bases). The CDR3 consists of 14 residues. Germline V gene lookup returns CDR1 MNHEY and CDR2 SMNVEV (reference sequence). Trimming removed 7 bases from V and 7 bases from J, with 17 bases in between. CDR3 bases: TGTGCCAGCAAAACAGGGTTGGTGGAACAGCCCCAGCATTTT. Translating gives CASKTGLVEQPQHF.

This rearrangement joins TRBV6-2 or TRBV6-3 to TRBJ1-6, with 8 bases matching TRBD1. CDR1 and CDR2 (germline): MNHEY, SVGEGT. With V trimmed by 7 bases and J by 6 bases, 8 bases remained unmatched. CDR3 length: 15 residues. CDR3 residues: CASTPWTGPNSPLHF. CDR3 bases: TGTGCCAGCACGCCTTGGACAGGGCCTAATTCACCCCTCCACTTT.

Many counts were recorded for this clonotype. V usage is TRBV7-6 and J usage is TRBJ2-1; D remains unclear. Trimming removed 0 bases from V and 0 bases from J, with 9 bases in between. Germline V gene lookup returns CDR1 SGHVS and CDR2 FNYEAQ. This CDR3 contains 16 residues. CDR3 loop: CASSLAPESSYNEQFF. CDR3 DNA: TGTGCCAGCAGCTTAGCTCCGGAAAGCTCCTACAATGAGCAGTTCTTC.

The rearrangement links TRBV2 to TRBJ2-5, with a tentative D call TRBD2 (7 bases). The CDR3 has 16 residues. Germline V gene data show CDR1 as SNHLY and CDR2 as FYNNEI. V lost 1 base and J lost 4, with 16 bases in between. The DNA of the CDR3 is TGTGCCAGCAGTGAAGGTTTTGGGGGGGCAGGAGAGACCCAGTACTTC. Translating gives CASSEGFGGAGETQYF.

As regards this clonotype: One end of the junction varies from germline; a read error may be responsible. J is TRBJ2-1 and V is TRBV7-6, with 7 bases fitting TRBD2. This CDR3 comprises 16 residues. Germline-derived CDR1 and CDR2 are SGHVS and FNYEAQ. The CDR3: CANSFRGEDWHNEQFF. CDR3 DNA sequence: TGTGCCAACAGCTTCCGGGGGGAGGATTGGCACAATGAGCAGTTCTTC. Full variable domain (missing parts from reference TRBV7-6 and TRBJ2-1): GAGVSQSPRYKVTKRGQDVALRCDPISGHVSLYWYRQALGQGPEFLTYFNYEAQQDKSGLPNDRFSAERPEGSISTLTIQRTEQRDSAMYRCANSFRGEDWHNEQFFGPGTRLTVL.